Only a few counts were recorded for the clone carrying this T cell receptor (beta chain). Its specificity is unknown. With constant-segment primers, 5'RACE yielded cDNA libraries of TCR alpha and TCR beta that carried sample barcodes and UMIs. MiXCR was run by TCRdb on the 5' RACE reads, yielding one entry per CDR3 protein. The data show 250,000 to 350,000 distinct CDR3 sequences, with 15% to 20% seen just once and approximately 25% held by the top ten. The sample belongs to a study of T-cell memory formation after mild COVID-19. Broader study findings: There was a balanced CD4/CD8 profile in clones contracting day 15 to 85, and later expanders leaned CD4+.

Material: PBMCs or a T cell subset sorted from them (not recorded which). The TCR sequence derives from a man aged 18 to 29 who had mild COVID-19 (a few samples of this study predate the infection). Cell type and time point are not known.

The CDR3 reads CASSHPRGYRSNQPQHF. CDR3 nucleotides: TGTGCCAGCAGCCACCCCCGGGGCTATCGGAGCAATCAGCCCCAGCATTTT. The genes are TRBV5-5 and TRBJ1-5, with TRBD1 as a possible D gene (5 bases). V was clipped by 4 bases and J by 1 base, with 18 bases between them. Germline V gene lookup returns CDR1 SGHKS and CDR2 YYEKEE (reference sequence). The CDR3 has 17 amino acids.